A selection of T cell receptor beta chains follows, all from one sample in a study of blood T cell repertoires in COVID-19. Data came from immunoSEQ multiplex PCR; TCRdb stores just in-frame clones and leaves some out. The data show approximately 140,000 clones, roughly 85% seen once. Sample: peripheral blood. These receptors were taken from a man between 70 and 80 years old with acute or convalescent COVID-19. The CDR3 runs from the conserved cysteine through the conserved F or W. A D gene is named only where the DNA matches it firmly. Clone size, where shown, is once, few, many, or a class for clones that have expanded.

D gene | J gene | clone size | V gene | CDR3 DNA | CDR3 protein
. | TRBJ1-4 | . | TRBV19 | TGTGCCACCTCCTCTTTGCAGGGGCCTGAAAAACTGTTTTTT | CATSSLQGPEKLFF
TRBD1 | TRBJ2-5 | . | TRBV5-1 | TGCGCCAGCAGCTTGCGGATCGGCCAGGGGGCCGGGGCCCAGTACTTC | CASSLRIGQGAGAQYF
. | TRBJ2-7 | . | TRBV5-5 | TGTGCCAGCAGCTTGCAGGGGACCTACGAGCAGTACTTC | CASSLQGTYEQYF
TRBD2 | TRBJ2-7 | . | TRBV28 | TGTGCCAGCAAAACAGCGGGGTCCTCCTACGAGCAGTACTTC | CASKTAGSSYEQYF
. | TRBJ2-7 | . | TRBV5-1 | TGCGCCAGCAGCGCCGATTCCTACTACGAGCAGTACTTC | CASSADSYYEQYF
TRBD2 | TRBJ2-3 | . | TRBV11-3 | TGTGCCAGCAGCTTAGACAGCGGGAGTACGCAGTATTTT | CASSLDSGSTQYF
. | TRBJ1-2 | once | TRBV18 | TGTGCCAGCTCACCAAGGGAGAACTATGGCTACACCTTC | CASSPRENYGYTF
TRBD2 | TRBJ2-1 | . | TRBV7-3 | TGTGCCAGCAGCTTAGCGGGAGGGCCCCTCTCCTACAATGAGCAGTTCTTC | CASSLAGGPLSYNEQFF
. | TRBJ1-4 | . | TRBV27 | TGTGCCAGCAGCGTTCGAGTCCCGGACTCAACTAATGACAAACTGTTTTTT | CASSVRVPDSTNDKLFF
. | TRBJ1-1 | . | TRBV11-2 | TGTGCCAGCAGCTTAGGGCCCAACACTGAAGCTTTCTTT | CASSLGPNTEAFF
. | TRBJ2-3 | . | TRBV28 | TGTGCCAGCAGTCAACCTAACGGGGCGCAGTATTTT | CASSQPNGAQYF
TRBD1 | TRBJ2-4 | once | TRBV2 | TGTGCCGCCAAGACAGGGGGCAATGACATTCAGTACTTC | CAAKTGGNDIQYF
TRBD1 | TRBJ1-1 | . | TRBV28 | TGTGCCAGCAGTTCCACCGGCGGACCGGGACAGGGCGATGAAGCTTTCTTT | CASSSTGGPGQGDEAFF
TRBD2 | TRBJ2-5 | . | TRBV28 | TGTGCCAGCTGCTCCAGCGGGAGGGAGACCCAGTACTTC | CASCSSGRETQYF